Below are 2 T cell receptor beta chains sequenced from a single sample in a study of monozygotic twins with inflammatory bowel disease. TCRdb derives one entry per CDR3 protein from the 5' RACE reads, leaving out DNA. The sample includes about 160,000 distinct CDR3 sequences. The specimen sequenced was blood. Every receptor here comes from a human donor with ulcerative colitis or Crohn's disease, or a healthy co-twin of an affected twin (not recorded which).

The rearrangement links TRBV15 to TRBJ1-2. The CDR3 is made up of 15 amino acids. Germline loops: CDR1 LNHNV, CDR2 YYDKDF (reference sequence). CDR3 sequence reads: CATSRDRDGNYGYTF.

This chain uses TRBV24-1 with TRBJ2-2; TCRdb picks TRBD1, but there is no DNA to check that call. Germline V lookup: CDR1 KGHDR, CDR2 SFDVKD. The CDR3 runs to 14 residues. Here the CDR3 reads CATGREGVPGELFF.